This T cell receptor beta chain was captured by sequencing in a study of blood T cell repertoires in COVID-19. Looking at the study overall: Spain, Italy and the United States supplied samples that represented acute and convalescent COVID-19. PBMCs, B-cell-depleted T cells, or T cells were the source of the cDNA or gDNA that made up the material.

Study processing details: Researchers report that nucleated cell counts were estimated from reference gene primer amplification. Data came from immunoSEQ multiplex PCR; TCRdb stores just in-frame clones and leaves some out. Clone size and V and J calls were adopted from that table, with D and trimming inferred from the DNA. The sample carries about 70,000 clones, approximately 90% recorded once. The origin of this receptor is a man over 45 with acute or convalescent COVID-19. The sequenced sample consisted of peripheral blood.

Here the CDR3 DNA reads TGTGCCAGCTCACCTTGGACAGGCAATAGCAATCAGCCCCAGCATTTT. This sequence encodes CASSPWTGNSNQPQHF. This chain uses TRBV18 with TRBJ1-5, with TRBD1 matching 7 bases. Germline-derived CDR1 and CDR2 are KGHSH and LQKENI. The CDR3 spans 16 residues. V gave up 3 bases and J gave up 0 bases; unmatched junction bases: 5.